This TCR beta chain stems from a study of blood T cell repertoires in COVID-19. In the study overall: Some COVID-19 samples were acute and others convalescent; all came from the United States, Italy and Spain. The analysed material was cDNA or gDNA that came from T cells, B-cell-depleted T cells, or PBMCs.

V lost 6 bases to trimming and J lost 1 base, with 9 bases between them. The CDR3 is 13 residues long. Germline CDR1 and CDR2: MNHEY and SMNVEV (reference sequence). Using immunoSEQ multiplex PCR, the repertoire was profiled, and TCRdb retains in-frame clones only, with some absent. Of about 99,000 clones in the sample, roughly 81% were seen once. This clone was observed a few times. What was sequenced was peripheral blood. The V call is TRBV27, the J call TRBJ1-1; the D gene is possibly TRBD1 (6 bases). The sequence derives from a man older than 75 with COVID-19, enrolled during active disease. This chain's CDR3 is CASRSGANTEAFF. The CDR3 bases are TGTGCCAGCAGGTCAGGGGCGAACACTGAAGCTTTCTTT.